This note documents a single TCR beta chain sequence. Germline-derived CDR1 and CDR2 are SGDLS and YYNGEE. CDR3 length: 15 amino acids. Trimming at V came to 3 bases and at J to 6 bases, leaving 10 bases not matched to a gene. Sequencing was performed with immunoSEQ multiplex PCR; in TCRdb, only in-frame clones are kept and a portion is missing. The sample contains 100,000 to 150,000 clones, 70% to 90% of which appear only once. This record belongs to a study of blood T cell repertoires in COVID-19. The sample was peripheral blood. The rearrangement links TRBV9 to TRBJ2-3; TRBD2 aligns across 7 bases. The sequence was collected from a human donor in a cohort sampled during active COVID-19. The CDR3 DNA is TGTGCCAGCAGCGCGGGGGGTCTAGCCACGGATACGCAGTATTTT. Translation: CASSAGGLATDTQYF.